This T cell receptor beta chain was captured by sequencing in a study of OX40 agonist ivuxolimab in advanced cancers. Study-wide results and limits: There were, on average, more expanded clones in CD8+ T cells than in CD4+. Nonresponders included some who also had low normalized T-cell clonal expansion. At 0.1 to 3.0 mg/kg and by week 6, CD4+ and CD8+ T cells in the blood had expanded clonally.

The CDR3 covers 15 residues. J gave up 1 base and V 2 bases, and 4 bases lay outside the gene matches. CDR1 and CDR2 (germline): MNHEY, SMNVEV (reference sequence). Measured with immunoSEQ multiplex PCR; TCRdb has only the in-frame clones, and not every one. The sample contains 95,000 to 150,000 clones, 80% to 95% of which appear only once. Comment on this clone: The antigen is undetermined.

The sequencing used CD4+ or CD8+ T cells sorted from blood, collected in a trial of the OX40 agonist ivuxolimab. The chain uses TRBV27 and TRBJ1-1; 7 bases are shared with TRBD1. This TCR was sampled from an adult with an advanced solid tumor such as melanoma, head and neck, liver or kidney cancer. The CDR3 region has the DNA TGTGCCAGCAGTTTAATCGGGACAGAGAACACTGAAGCTTTCTTT. It specifies CASSLIGTENTEAFF.